Below, 18 T cell receptor beta chains from the same sample are listed, as sequenced in a study of glioma-infiltrating T cells. Amplification of TCR alpha and beta CDR3 regions from RNA used iRepertoire nested multiplex PCR. Using its own MiXCR run on the multiplex PCR reads, TCRdb lists one record per CDR3 protein. The top ten hold about 15% of the sample, which has 100,000 to 150,000 distinct CDR3 sequences, roughly 20% seen once. The sequencing input was glioma tissue, nonneoplastic brain tissue, or PBMCs (not recorded which). These receptors were collected from a human donor with low-grade glioma or glioblastoma, undergoing nonglioma brain surgery, or in good health (not recorded which).

This clonotype was recorded many times. The V call is TRBV20-1, the J call TRBJ2-1, with 11 bases fitting TRBD2. Per germline, CDR1 DFQATT and CDR2 SNEGSKA (reference sequence). With 3 bases clipped from V and 8 bases from J, the junction kept 12 bases outside the gene matches. This CDR3 region has 16 residues. CDR3 sequence: CSASLAGGWGPDEQFF. The CDR3 region has the DNA TGCAGTGCTAGCCTAGCGGGAGGTTGGGGTCCGGATGAGCAGTTCTTC.

Many counts were recorded for this clonotype. The rearrangement joins TRBV20-1 to TRBJ1-5, with no clear D. CDR3 size: 13 residues. V gave up 3 bases and J gave up 4 bases, with 10 bases separating them. The germline gives CDR1 DFQATT, CDR2 SNEGSKA (reference sequence). In nucleotides, the CDR3 is TGCAGTGCTAGGGAGACGGGTAATCAGCCCCAGCATTTT. This codes for CSARETGNQPQHF.

This clonotype was observed a few times. One base away lies a much larger clone, so this may be a sequencing read error. The chain recombines TRBV6-2 or TRBV6-3 with TRBJ2-5; D not certain. Germline V gene lookup returns CDR1 MNHEY and CDR2 SVGEGT. The CDR3 extends over 9 amino acids. The CDR3: CSSRETQYF. In nucleotides, the CDR3 is TGTTCCAGCAGGGAGACCCAGTACTTC.

This clonotype showed up many times. The gene calls are TRBV10-3 and TRBJ2-7, with 7 bases aligning to TRBD1. The CDR3 extends over 15 amino acids. Germline-derived CDR1 and CDR2 are ENHRY and SYGVKD. After removal of 0 bases from V and 5 bases from J, the junction contained 7 bases not matched to a gene. The CDR3 DNA sequence: TGTGCCATCAGTGAGTCGACAGGGATCCTGCACGAGCAGTACTTC. Translation: CAISESTGILHEQYF.

The table lists this clonotype with many counts. V is TRBV6-1 and J is TRBJ2-2; no firm D call. This CDR3 spans 14 amino acids. V lost 6 bases to trimming and J lost 4 bases, with 12 bases between them. Germline loops: CDR1 MNHNS, CDR2 SASEGT. CDR3 DNA sequence: TGTGCCAGCAGGCGATCGGGTGCCACCGGGGAGCTGTTTTTT. Amino acids: CASRRSGATGELFF.

Many counts were recorded for this clonotype. This chain joins TRBV24-1 and TRBJ1-5; D might be TRBD1 (5 bases). Looked up from germline, CDR1 is KGHDR and CDR2 is SFDVKD. Between the trimmed V and J ends, which lost 10 bases and 1 base, there was a span of 13 bases. This CDR3 is 14 amino acids long. In nucleotides, the CDR3 is TGTGCCACTCAGGGTTCTGCAAGCAATCAGCCCCAGCATTTT. Translating gives CATQGSASNQPQHF.

The CDR3 coding sequence is TGTGCCAGTAGGACTAGCGGGAGGGCCTTCGAGCAGTACTTC. It translates to CASRTSGRAFEQYF. V is TRBV19 and J is TRBJ2-7; 14 bases line up with TRBD2. Per germline, CDR1 LNHDA and CDR2 SQIVND (reference sequence). The length of the CDR3 is 14 residues. The J segment lost 6 bases and the V segment lost 6 bases, leaving 4 bases of the junction unmatched.

This clonotype was observed at least ten times. The rearrangement joins TRBV4-2 to TRBJ2-1; 10 bases align to TRBD2. The germline V gene encodes CDR1 LGHNA and CDR2 YNFKEQ. The CDR3 runs 18 residues. V was pared by 1 base and J by 8 bases, with 14 bases of the junction left unmatched. CDR3 region: CASSQVQGLAAIGDEQFF. The CDR3 DNA reads as TGTGCCAGCAGCCAAGTTCAAGGACTAGCGGCGATTGGCGATGAGCAGTTCTTC.

This clonotype was seen more than once but under ten times. The CDR3 coding sequence is TGCAGCGTCCCCAGGATCTACACAGATACGCAGTATTTT. Amino acid sequence: CSVPRIYTDTQYF. V and J are TRBV29-1 and TRBJ2-3; no clear D. The CDR3 sequence is 13 residues long. Germline lookup yields CDR1 SQVTM and CDR2 ANQGSEA. V was clipped by 6 bases and J by 2 bases, with 12 bases between them.

Of note for this clonotype: This may be a read error, as it is one base from a much larger clone. The rearrangement uses TRBV19 and TRBJ1-2; unclear D gene. Germline CDR1 reads LNHDA; CDR2 reads SQIVND (reference sequence). The CDR3 loop spans 10 amino acids. As DNA, the CDR3 is TGTGCCAGTAGATCGAATGGCTGCACCTTC. This translates into CASRSNGCTF.

Concerning this clonotype: This may arise from a read error, as a much more abundant clone is one base away. V gene TRBV4-1 combines with J gene TRBJ2-1; no firm D call. This CDR3 has 15 residues. Trimming removed 0 bases from V and 2 bases from J, with 8 bases in between. CDR1 and CDR2 (germline): MGHRA, YSYEKL. DNA for the CDR3: TGCGCCAGCAGCCAAGAACGGTTGCCCTACAATGAGCAGTTCTTC. Protein product: CASSQERLPYNEQFF.

This clonotype occurred many times. The J gene is TRBJ2-7, the V gene TRBV4-3; D unclear. Deletions cut 0 bases from V and 2 bases from J, with 8 bases between. CDR1 LGHNA and CDR2 YSLEER come from the germline V gene. The CDR3 sequence is 14 residues long. The CDR3 region has the DNA TGCGCCAGCAGCCAAGACGGAGTCGCCTACGAGCAGTACTTC. Residues: CASSQDGVAYEQYF.

Worth noting for this clonotype: With a much larger clone just one base away, this may be a read error. This sequence joins TRBV6-1 and TRBJ2-2; a weak D match, TRBD2 (5 bases). Germline V gives CDR1 MNHNS, CDR2 SASEGT. The CDR3 sequence is 14 residues long. The germline V and J ends were trimmed by 7 bases and 3 bases, with 12 bases remaining between them. The CDR3 sequence is CASKDSADTGELFF. In DNA, the CDR3 is TGTGCCAGCAAGGATAGCGCGGACACCGGGGAGCTGTTTTTT.

This clonotype was seen ten or more times. J is TRBJ2-3 and V is TRBV7-6; 8 bases align to TRBD2. The CDR3 spans 16 residues. Per germline, CDR1 SGHVS and CDR2 FNYEAQ. With 2 bases clipped from V and 2 bases from J, the junction kept 6 bases outside the gene matches. The DNA of the CDR3 is TGTGCCAGCAGCTTATGGCCTAGCGGGCCCACAGATACGCAGTATTTT. Translating it yields CASSLWPSGPTDTQYF.

Ten or more counts support this clonotype. The V gene is TRBV14, the J gene TRBJ2-1; D assignment may be TRBD1 or TRBD2 (5 bases each). Trimming stripped 5 bases from V and 12 bases from J, with 14 bases between. Germline lookup yields CDR1 SGHDN and CDR2 FVKESK. CDR3 length equals 12 residues. CDR3 loop: CASSVMGVGQFF. CDR3 in DNA: TGTGCCAGCAGCGTGATGGGGGTTGGGCAGTTCTTC.

V gene TRBV20-1 combines with J gene TRBJ2-1; 10 nucleotides agree with TRBD2. Germline loops: CDR1 DFQATT, CDR2 SNEGSKA (reference sequence). The CDR3 has 16 amino acids. In DNA, the CDR3 is TGCAGCGCTCGAAGTTTAGCGGGAGGTGACCACAATGAGCAGTTCTTC. Encoded protein: CSARSLAGGDHNEQFF.

This clonotype was observed many times. The chain links TRBV7-2 to TRBJ2-3; D ambiguous. V was cut by 3 bases and J by 2 bases, with 9 bases left in between. The germline CDR1 and CDR2 sequences are SGHTA and FQGNSA. This CDR3 is 14 amino acids long. CDR3 residues: CASSFHLNTDTQYF. The CDR3 DNA reads TGTGCCAGCAGCTTCCACCTAAACACAGATACGCAGTATTTT. The full variable domain, with the rest looked up from reference TRBV7-2 and TRBJ2-3, is GAGVSQSPSNKVTEKGKDVELRCDPISGHTALYWYRQSLGQGLEFLIYFQGNSAPDKSGLPSDRFSAERTGGSVSTLTIQRTQQEDSAVYLCASSFHLNTDTQYFGPGTRLTVL.

This clonotype was counted many times. The V gene is TRBV5-1, the J gene TRBJ2-3; 11 nucleotides line up with TRBD1. Trimming at V came to 2 bases and at J to 6 bases, leaving 2 bases not matched to a gene. Germline CDR1 is SGHRS and CDR2 is YFSETQ. This CDR3 has 14 residues. The CDR3 sequence: CASSFGQGADTQYF. The CDR3, as DNA: TGCGCCAGCAGCTTTGGACAGGGGGCGGATACGCAGTATTTT.